A selection of T cell receptor beta chains follows, all from one sample in a study of blood T cells in healthy people across ages. TCRdb re-analysed the 5' RACE reads in MiXCR, keeping a single row per CDR3 protein. The repertoire has about 1.4 million distinct CDR3 sequences, approximately 60% of them found once; the top ten carry 5% to 7%. The sequenced sample consisted of blood. The receptors stem from a young man in good health. The CDR3 runs from the conserved cysteine through the conserved F or W. D genes are given only for firm matches. Some rows mark clone size as missing; the rest say once, few, many or name a class of expanded clone.

>13|NA|few|TRBJ1-6|TRBV2
TGTGCCAGCGTAAGGACAGTGGATTCACCCCTCCACTTT
CASVRTVDSPLHF
>17|NA|NA|TRBJ2-6|TRBV27
TGTGCCAGCAGTAGGACAGCCCCAACCTCTGGGGCCAACGTCCTGACTTTC
CASSRTAPTSGANVLTF
>16|NA|NA|TRBJ2-5|TRBV7-7
TGTGCTAGCAGCTTAAATGGGCAGATCTTGGGGGAGACCCAGTACTTC
CASSLNGQILGETQYF
>11|NA|few|TRBJ2-3|TRBV28
TGTGCCAGCAGTCCAGCCCAGACGCAGTATTTT
CASSPAQTQYF
>14|TRBD2|few|TRBJ2-7|TRBV6-5
TGTGCCAGCACCCGACTAGCGGAGCCCTACGAGCAGTACTTC
CASTRLAEPYEQYF
>16|NA|NA|TRBJ2-5|TRBV7-9
TGTGCCAGCAGCTTAGCGCAACTGTGGGGACAAGAGACCCAGTACTTC
CASSLAQLWGQETQYF
>16|NA|NA|TRBJ2-3|TRBV20-1
TGCAGTGCTAGAGATAGGCGGAGTCGGGACACAGATACGCAGTATTTT
CSARDRRSRDTDTQYF
>13|NA|NA|TRBJ1-1|TRBV15
TGTGCCACCAGTGTCTTCTCACGCACTGAAGCTTTCTTT
CATSVFSRTEAFF
>14|NA|NA|TRBJ2-7|TRBV7-2
TGTGCCAGCAGCTTAGATAAGGGACCCTACGAGCAGTACTTC
CASSLDKGPYEQYF
>15|TRBD1|NA|TRBJ1-5|TRBV4-1
TGCGCCAGCAGCAAGCGGACAGGCCAGGACCAGCCCCAGCATTTT
CASSKRTGQDQPQHF
>18|TRBD2|few|TRBJ2-1|TRBV4-3
TGCGCCAGCAGCCACCGGACTAGCGGGGGGTACTCCTACAATGAGCAGTTCTTC
CASSHRTSGGYSYNEQFF
>13|NA|few|TRBJ2-1|TRBV20-1
TGCAGTGCAACAGGTATCACTGACAATGAGCAGTTCTTC
CSATGITDNEQFF
>13|NA|NA|TRBJ1-2|TRBV18
TGTGCCAGCTCGCTCGCAAGGGGCAATGGCCACACCTTC
CASSLARGNGHTF
>14|NA|NA|TRBJ1-2|TRBV12-3/TRBV12-4
TGTGCCAGCAGTTTAAGGGAGGGGGATCCTGGCTACACCTTC
CASSLREGDPGYTF
>12|NA|few|TRBJ2-3|TRBV29-1
TGCAGCGTTGAATTGGTGGCAGATACGCAGTATTTT
CSVELVADTQYF
>14|NA|NA|TRBJ2-7|TRBV7-8
TGTGCCAGCAGCCTCTCCGGAATAACCCACGAGCAGTACTTC
CASSLSGITHEQYF
>14|NA|NA|TRBJ1-3|TRBV20-1
TGCAGTGCTAGGGGCTGGGCCTCTGGAAACACCATATATTTT
CSARGWASGNTIYF
>13|NA|few|TRBJ2-7|TRBV4-1
TGCGCCAGCAGCCGACAGGTGGTGGCCGAGCAGTACTTC
CASSRQVVAEQYF
>15|TRBD2|NA|TRBJ2-7|TRBV20-1
TGCAGTGCTAGAGATCCGGGACTAGATTCTGGCGAGCAGTACTTC
CSARDPGLDSGEQYF
>12|NA|NA|TRBJ2-1|TRBV29-1
TGCAGCGTTGGGGTCAGGGGCAATGAGCAGTTCTTC
CSVGVRGNEQFF
>11|NA|NA|TRBJ2-3|TRBV2
TGTGCCAGCAGTGACACCGGCAGGGAGTATTTT
CASSDTGREYF
>17|TRBD1|few|TRBJ2-7|TRBV7-2
TGTGCCAGCAGCCTGCCGACAGGGGGCCAAACACCCTACGAGCAGTACTTC
CASSLPTGGQTPYEQYF
>18|TRBD2|NA|TRBJ2-3|TRBV5-6
TGTGCCAGCAGCGGAACGTCCGGGACTAGCGGCTACACAGATACGCAGTATTTT
CASSGTSGTSGYTDTQYF
>14|TRBD1|NA|TRBJ2-7|TRBV20-1
TGCAGTGCTACACTGACAGGGGGATTCTACGAGCAGTACTTC
CSATLTGGFYEQYF
>13|NA|NA|TRBJ1-4|TRBV5-5
TGTGCCAGCAGCCGGGGGGACGGGGAAAAACTGTTTTTT
CASSRGDGEKLFF
>14|NA|NA|TRBJ1-2|TRBV25-1
TGTGCCAGCAGTGAATTAGGGGACCCCTATGGCTACACCTTC
CASSELGDPYGYTF
>14|TRBD1|NA|TRBJ2-5|TRBV6-2/TRBV6-3
TGTGCCAGCAGTTACACAGGGGGCCCAGAGACCCAGTACTTC
CASSYTGGPETQYF
>15|NA|few|TRBJ2-7|TRBV10-3
TGTGCCATCAGTGAGTCGAACGGTGCGGGTAACGAGCAGTACTTC
CAISESNGAGNEQYF
>14|NA|NA|TRBJ2-7|TRBV6-5
TGTGCCAGCAGTTATCAAGGGACTCCCTACGAGCAGTACTTC
CASSYQGTPYEQYF
>13|TRBD1|NA|TRBJ2-7|TRBV29-1
TGCAGCGTTGATGTGACAGGGGTCCTTAGGCAGTACTTC
CSVDVTGVLRQYF
>16|TRBD2|NA|TRBJ2-1|TRBV5-1
TGCGCCAGCAGACCTCTAGCGGGGGGACCTTACAATGAGCAGTTCTTC
CASRPLAGGPYNEQFF
>14|NA|NA|TRBJ2-6|TRBV20-1
TGCAGTGCCCCACAGAGCTCTGGGGCCAACGTCCTGACTTTC
CSAPQSSGANVLTF
>14|NA|NA|TRBJ2-3|TRBV12-3/TRBV12-4
TGTGCCAGCAGTTTTCGTACTAGCACAGATACGCAGTATTTT
CASSFRTSTDTQYF
>16|TRBD2|NA|TRBJ2-6|TRBV7-9
TGTGCCAGCAGCTTAGGGGGGGGTACCGGGGCCAACGTCCTGACTTTC
CASSLGGGTGANVLTF
>17|TRBD1|NA|TRBJ2-1|TRBV4-3
TGCGCCAGAAGTCACATAGCTTACCGGGACAGAGGCAATGAGCAGTTCTTC
CARSHIAYRDRGNEQFF
>14|NA|NA|TRBJ2-7|TRBV11-2
TGTGCCAGCAGCTTAGAGCGGCCCGGGCGCGAGCAGTACTTC
CASSLERPGREQYF
>15|NA|NA|TRBJ2-7|TRBV4-1
TGCGCCAGCAGCCACCGACAGCCAGGCTCCTACGAGCAGTACTTC
CASSHRQPGSYEQYF
>12|NA|NA|TRBJ2-7|TRBV7-9
TGTGCCGGCAGCCCGGACTCCTACGAGCAGTACTTC
CAGSPDSYEQYF
>13|NA|NA|TRBJ1-2|TRBV4-3
TGCGCCAGCAGCCAATTTCGGGGTTATGGCTACACCTTC
CASSQFRGYGYTF
>14|NA|NA|TRBJ1-5|TRBV3-1
TGTGCCAGCAGCCAATTGCGACAAGACGGGCCCCAGCATTTT
CASSQLRQDGPQHF
>14|NA|NA|TRBJ2-7|TRBV20-1
TGCAGTGCTAGTGGGCTAGATGATCGCTACGAGCAGTACTTC
CSASGLDDRYEQYF
>13|TRBD1|few|TRBJ1-5|TRBV20-1
TGCAGTGCGACGACAGGGAGGAATCAGCCCCAGCATTTT
CSATTGRNQPQHF
>16|TRBD1|NA|TRBJ2-2|TRBV28
TGTGCCAGCAGTTTCCTTCAGGGGGCGAACACCGGGGAGCTGTTTTTT
CASSFLQGANTGELFF